These T cell receptor beta chains were read from a single sample in a study of CD8 T cells in ankylosing spondylitis. TCRdb analysed the 5' RACE reads with MiXCR anew, one entry per CDR3 protein. Of nearly 25,000 distinct CDR3 sequences detected, roughly a sixth appear once; the ten largest clones hold around 28%. The specimen was blood. These receptors were collected from a male donor with ankylosing spondylitis or in good health (not recorded which). Both conserved end residues are part of each CDR3. Each record gives: D gene, J gene, V gene, clone size, CDR3 protein, CDR3 DNA. D genes are given only for firm matches. Clone size is not always given. Where it is, it says once, few, many or a class for expanded clones.

-,TRBJ1-4,TRBV20-1,many,CSAAPRTVANEKLFF,TGCAGTGCAGCCCCTCGGACAGTTGCTAATGAAAAACTGTTTTTT
TRBD1,TRBJ2-2,TRBV20-1,-,CSAFVLGQGTGELFF,TGCAGTGCTTTCGTCCTGGGACAGGGCACCGGGGAGCTGTTTTTT
TRBD1,TRBJ2-2,TRBV6-6,few,CASSPGPADRAGDDTGELFF,TGTGCCAGCAGCCCCGGGCCTGCGGACAGGGCGGGCGACGACACCGGGGAGCTGTTTTTT
-,TRBJ2-1,TRBV9,many,CASSSAGRYEQFF,TGTGCCAGCAGCTCGGCAGGGCGCTATGAGCAGTTCTTC
-,TRBJ2-7,TRBV7-9,-,CASSFWDKTYEQYF,TGTGCCAGCAGCTTTTGGGACAAGACCTACGAGCAGTACTTC
-,TRBJ2-7,TRBV7-9,many,CASSAGPEQYF,TGTGCCAGCAGCGCCGGGCCCGAGCAGTACTTC
-,TRBJ2-1,TRBV5-1,many,CASSFAGYNEQFF,TGCGCCAGCAGCTTTGCCGGCTACAATGAGCAGTTCTTC
TRBD2,TRBJ2-2,TRBV12-3/TRBV12-4,-,CASSPRLAGENTGELFF,TGTGCCAGCAGTCCCAGACTAGCGGGGGAGAACACCGGGGAGCTGTTTTTT
-,TRBJ2-1,TRBV11-3,many,CASSRLGDEQFF,TGTGCCAGCAGCCGATTGGGGGATGAGCAGTTCTTC
-,TRBJ1-2,TRBV29-1,many,CSVEPPRANNYGYTF,TGCAGCGTTGAACCCCCCAGGGCGAATAACTATGGCTACACCTTC
-,TRBJ2-1,TRBV20-1,many,CSASPYNEQFF,TGCAGTGCTAGCCCCTACAATGAGCAGTTCTTC
-,TRBJ2-5,TRBV15,few,CATSREVPGLSQETQYF,TGTGCCACCAGCAGAGAGGTTCCGGGGTTAAGCCAAGAGACCCAGTACTTC
-,TRBJ2-3,TRBV11-3,few,CASSPRPTDTQYF,TGTGCCAGCAGTCCACGCCCCACAGATACGCAGTATTTT
-,TRBJ2-1,TRBV7-8,many,CASSLFMGQGGNEQFF,TGTGCCAGCAGCTTATTTATGGGGCAGGGCGGCAATGAGCAGTTCTTC